This T cell receptor (beta chain) was sequenced during a study of T cell responses to AZD1222 COVID-19 vaccine. Whole-study results and caveats: Sampling captured repertoires only after the peak T cell response.

This CDR3 comprises 13 residues. A word on this clone: Antigen unknown.

The protocol was immunoSEQ multiplex PCR, while the TCRdb copy is restricted to in-frame clones and leaves out a portion. The data contain 150,000 or so clones, roughly nine tenths of them seen just once; the ten biggest clones take up about 7%. V and J are TRBV21-1 and TRBJ2-2. TRBV21-1 is given as a pseudogene. The sample here was peripheral blood, taken after recovery from COVID-19. The origin of this receptor is an adult who had recovered from COVID-19. DNA of the CDR3: TGTGCCAGCAGCCCAAAGTCGACCGGGGAGCTGTTTTTT. Translating it yields CASSPKSTGELFF.